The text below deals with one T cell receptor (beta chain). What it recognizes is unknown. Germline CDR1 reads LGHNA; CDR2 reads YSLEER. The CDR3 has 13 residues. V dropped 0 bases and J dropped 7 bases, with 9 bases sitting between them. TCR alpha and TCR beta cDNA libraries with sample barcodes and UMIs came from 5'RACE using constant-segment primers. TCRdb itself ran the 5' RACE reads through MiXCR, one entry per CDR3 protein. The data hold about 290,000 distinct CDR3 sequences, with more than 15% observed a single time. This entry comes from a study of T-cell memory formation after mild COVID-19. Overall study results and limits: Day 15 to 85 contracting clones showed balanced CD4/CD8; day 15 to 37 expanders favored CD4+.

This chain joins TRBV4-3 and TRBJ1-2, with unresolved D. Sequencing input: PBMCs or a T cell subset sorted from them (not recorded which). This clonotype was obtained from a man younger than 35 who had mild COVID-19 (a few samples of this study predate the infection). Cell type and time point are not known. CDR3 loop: CASSQDPEGGYTF. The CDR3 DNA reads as TGCGCCAGCAGCCAAGATCCGGAGGGTGGCTACACCTTC.